This TCR beta chain was sequenced during a study of technical replicates of blood from a few donors. The V segment lost 2 bases and the J segment 4 bases; nucleotides outside the gene matches: 4. CDR1 MNHNS and CDR2 SASEGT come from the germline V gene. The CDR3 has 15 amino acids. Sequencing used immunoSEQ multiplex PCR; TCRdb keeps in-frame clones, though not all of them. The sample includes tens of thousands of clones, nearly 98% seen only once; the top ten take 0.25% to 0.35%. Material for sequencing was T cells isolated from PBMCs. This clonotype originated in a human donor in good health. The chain uses TRBV6-1 and TRBJ2-1; 8 nucleotides align to TRBD2. The CDR3 spells CASSENLAGYNEQFF. As DNA, the CDR3 is TGTGCCAGCAGTGAAAACCTAGCGGGTTACAATGAGCAGTTCTTC.